Given below is one T cell receptor (beta chain) in context. Its target is unknown. They ran version v3.0 of the immunoSEQ assay at survey level. Measured with immunoSEQ multiplex PCR; TCRdb has only the in-frame clones, and not every one. The table has about 32,000 clones, about 82% seen once. This CDR3 has 14 residues. Germline CDR1 and CDR2: MNHEY and SMNVEV (reference sequence). Trimming pared 0 bases from V and 5 bases from J, leaving 11 bases between. The data originate from a study of long-term antiretroviral therapy in people with HIV. Notes on the study in general: The repertoire was dominated at all time points by clones expanded before ART. Blood draws took place between the mid-2000s and the late 2010s and possibly involved older ART regimens. HIV repertoires had narrower CDR3 length ranges than controls.

This sequence joins TRBV27 and TRBJ2-7; D might be TRBD1 (5 bases). The sequences come from unsorted PBMCs, collected 3.3 years after starting antiretroviral therapy. The receptor comes from a man younger than 35 with HIV. Here the CDR3 DNA reads TGTGCCAGCAGTTTATCCTGGCAGGGTAACGAGCAGTACTTC. It codes for CASSLSWQGNEQYF.